Shown below are 5 T cell receptor beta chains from a single sample sequenced in a study of OX40 agonist ivuxolimab in advanced cancers. Sequencing was performed with immunoSEQ multiplex PCR; in TCRdb, only in-frame clones are kept and a portion is missing. The sample has just over 40,000 clones, about 89% seen once. Sequencing used CD4+ or CD8+ T cells sorted from blood, obtained in a trial of the OX40 agonist ivuxolimab. The receptors come from an adult with an advanced solid tumor such as melanoma, head and neck, liver or kidney cancer.

V gene TRBV7-9 combines with J gene TRBJ2-2; no clear D gene. Trimming left V 5 bases short and J 4 bases short, with 8 bases between. Germline assignment: CDR1 SEHNR and CDR2 FQNEAQ (reference sequence). CDR3 length equals 13 residues. The chain's CDR3 is CASSPPATGELFF. The CDR3 DNA follows: TGTGCCAGCAGCCCGCCGGCCACCGGGGAGCTGTTTTTT.

The chain recombines TRBV19 with TRBJ2-1; 8 positions match TRBD2. The CDR3 has 19 amino acids. V was pared by 10 bases and J by 4 bases, with 24 bases of the junction left unmatched. The germline V gene encodes CDR1 LNHDA and CDR2 SQIVND (reference sequence). As DNA, the CDR3 is TGTGCCACTACCGATGTGAGGGGACTAGTTGGGGTGGGATACAATGAGCAGTTCTTC. The encoded protein is CATTDVRGLVGVGYNEQFF.

The chain carries TRBV11-2 and TRBJ1-3, with D tentatively TRBD1 (5 bases). Germline values: CDR1 SGHAT, CDR2 FQNNGV. This CDR3 contains 12 residues. V lost 8 bases and J 4 bases, leaving 9 bases between the germline ends. The CDR3 DNA is TGTGCCAGCGATAAGGGGGGAAACACCATATATTTT. Protein sequence: CASDKGGNTIYF.

The chain couples TRBV7-8 to TRBJ2-2; TRBD1 matches at 8 bases. Germline CDR1 reads SGHVS; CDR2 reads FQNEAQ. V trimming: 2 bases; J trimming: 4 bases; junction bases outside the gene matches: 3. The CDR3 totals 15 residues. CDR3 in amino acids: CASSLLRGPTGELFF. As DNA, the CDR3 is TGTGCCAGCAGCTTACTCAGGGGGCCCACCGGGGAGCTGTTTTTT.

The V and J genes are TRBV27 and TRBJ2-5; tentative D call: TRBD1 (6 bases). This CDR3 has 14 residues. Trimming pared 1 base from V and 7 bases from J, leaving 13 bases between. Looked up from germline, CDR1 is MNHEY and CDR2 is SMNVEV (reference sequence). CDR3 amino acids: CASSLYQGRGTQYF. The CDR3 DNA sequence: TGTGCCAGCAGTTTATATCAGGGGCGAGGGACCCAGTACTTC.